This T cell receptor beta chain came from a study of identical twins. Study-wide results and limits: Diverse VJ usage suggested most zero-insertion clonotypes were not invariant T cells. Out-of-frame alpha sequences common to twins exhibited an excess of low generation probability. Within monozygotic twins, out-of-frame TCR alpha sharing was underestimated by the models.

Germline assignment: CDR1 ENHRY and CDR2 SYGVKD. Trimming pared 6 bases from V and 5 bases from J, leaving 19 bases between. The CDR3 consists of 15 residues. As concerns this clonotype: Antigen specificity is unknown.

A universal primer site was created by template switching, with the cDNA bearing unique molecular identifiers. TCRdb processed the 5' RACE reads anew with MiXCR; each CDR3 protein has one entry. The data hold a few hundred thousand distinct CDR3 sequences, with about 10% observed a single time. The clonotype comes from a man in his fifties in good health. Source material: memory T cells sorted from blood. The chain combines TRBV10-3 with TRBJ1-1; perhaps TRBD1 as D (6 bases). DNA of the CDR3: TGTGCCATCAGGACGGGGGGGGCGAGAAAAACTGAAGCTTTCTTT. Its protein product is CAIRTGGARKTEAFF.